What follows describes a single TCR beta chain. CDR1 and CDR2 from the germline V gene are SGHNT and YENEEA. This CDR3 is 13 amino acids long. Trimming removed 3 bases from V and 4 bases from J, with 7 bases in between. The sample is drawn from a study of blood T cell repertoires in COVID-19. Here immunoSEQ multiplex PCR was the method, and the copy in TCRdb shows in-frame clones only, minus some. The table shows approximately 150,000 clones, with 80% to 90% occurring only once. This clonotype originated in a woman in her fifties or sixties with active or convalescent COVID-19. The rearrangement links TRBV11-3 to TRBJ2-1; no reliable D call. The material sequenced was peripheral blood. The CDR3 loop is CASSFTVYNEQFF. CDR3 sequence (DNA): TGTGCCAGCAGCTTCACGGTGTACAATGAGCAGTTCTTC.